This passage covers 30 T cell receptor beta chains from one sample sequenced in a study of cytomegalovirus exposure and HLA in healthy donors. Researchers ran the PCR with 60 Vbeta and 13 Jbeta primers. TCRdb's table, derived via immunoSEQ multiplex PCR, lists solely in-frame clones and lacks some. The sample contains approximately 160,000 clones, roughly 82% of which appear only once. Sequenced input: PBMCs. The source is a woman in her forties or fifties in good health and CMV-seropositive.

The CDR3 DNA sequence: TGTGCCAGCAGCTCTACGGCGAAGCGGGGCTACACCTTC. Encoded protein: CASSSTAKRGYTF. This chain links TRBV7-8 with TRBJ1-2, with D uncertain. The germline V gene encodes CDR1 SGHVS and CDR2 FQNEAQ. The V end lost 4 bases, the J end lost 8 bases, and 14 bases lay between the germline ends. The CDR3 has 13 residues.

This chain connects TRBV7-9 to TRBJ1-2; the match to TRBD1 covers 7 bases. Trimming removed 5 bases from V and 0 bases from J; junction bases left unmatched: 9. The CDR3 covers 16 residues. Germline loops: CDR1 SEHNR, CDR2 FQNEAQ (reference sequence). The chain's CDR3 is CASSHSSGGSNYGYTF. CDR3 nucleotides: TGTGCCAGCAGCCATTCATCAGGGGGGTCTAACTATGGCTACACCTTC.

This chain uses TRBV7-9 with TRBJ2-7, with D possibly TRBD1 on 5 matching bases. This CDR3 comprises 14 residues. V dropped 3 bases and J dropped 0 bases, with 9 bases sitting between them. Germline lookup yields CDR1 SEHNR and CDR2 FQNEAQ (reference sequence). DNA of the CDR3: TGTGCCAGCAGCTTTGGACAAAGCTCCTACGAGCAGTACTTC. This encodes CASSFGQSSYEQYF.

The V gene is TRBV7-9, the J gene TRBJ1-3; D remains ambiguous. CDR3 size: 15 residues. V was cut by 5 bases and J by 4 bases, with 15 bases left in between. The germline V gene has CDR1 SEHNR and CDR2 FQNEAQ (reference sequence). The CDR3: CASSTPPRLGNTIYF. CDR3 sequence (DNA): TGTGCCAGCAGCACACCCCCCAGGTTGGGAAACACCATATATTTT. The variable domain in full, with the rest retrieved from reference TRBV7-9 and TRBJ1-3, is DTGVSQNPRHKITKRGQNVTFRCDPISEHNRLYWYRQTLGQGPEFLTYFQNEAQLEKSRLLSDRFSAERPKGSFSTLEIQRTEQGDSAMYLCASSTPPRLGNTIYFGEGSWLTVV.

The V call is TRBV5-4, the J call TRBJ1-1; 8 bases are shared with TRBD1. Germline trimming cut 4 bases from V and 7 bases from J; bases unmatched to any gene: 9. In germline, CDR1 is SGHNT, CDR2 YYREEE (reference sequence). This CDR3 region has 14 residues. The CDR3 DNA follows: TGTGCCAGCAGCCTGATGACAGGGGAGCATGAAGCTTTCTTT. This gives the protein CASSLMTGEHEAFF.

This clone has only one observation. The rearrangement uses TRBV5-4 and TRBJ2-5, with a weak D call TRBD1 (6 bases). The germline V and J ends were trimmed by 4 bases and 5 bases, with 18 bases remaining between them. The germline gives CDR1 SGHNT, CDR2 YYREEE (reference sequence). This CDR3 contains 15 residues. CDR3 DNA sequence: TGTGCCAGCAGCCGACCTTCAGGGGAGCGGGAGACCCAGTACTTC. Its protein product is CASSRPSGERETQYF.

The J gene is TRBJ1-3, the V gene TRBV12-5, with 8 bases that match TRBD1. Germline V gene lookup returns CDR1 LGHNT and CDR2 FRNRAP. With V trimmed by 4 bases and J by 4 bases, 0 bases remained unmatched. The CDR3 runs to 13 residues. The CDR3 reads CASGWDRGNTIYF. In DNA, the CDR3 is TGTGCTAGTGGTTGGGACAGGGGAAACACCATATATTTT.

V and J are TRBV11-2 and TRBJ1-1; weak D call: TRBD1 (5 bases). V dropped 5 bases and J dropped 1 base, with 8 bases sitting between them. Germline-derived CDR1 and CDR2 are SGHAT and FQNNGV. The CDR3 contains 13 residues. The CDR3 here is CASSQGGNTEAFF. The CDR3 DNA follows: TGTGCCAGCAGCCAGGGTGGGAACACTGAAGCTTTCTTT.

The chain carries TRBV5-4 and TRBJ2-6; 7 nucleotides align to TRBD2. CDR3 length equals 16 residues. Germline trimming cut 6 bases from V and 1 base from J; bases unmatched to any gene: 7. Germline V gene data show CDR1 as SGHNT and CDR2 as YYREEE (reference sequence). This CDR3 reads CASKRGSASGANVLTF. In DNA, the CDR3 is TGTGCCAGCAAGCGGGGTAGCGCATCTGGGGCCAACGTCCTGACTTTC. The full variable domain, in which reference TRBV5-4 and TRBJ2-6 provide the parts outside the CDR3, is ETGVTQSPTHLIKTRGQQVTLRCSSQSGHNTVSWYQQALGQGPQFIFQYYREEENGRGNFPPRFSGLQFPNYSSELNVNALELDDSALYLCASKRGSASGANVLTFGAGSRLTVL.

The CDR3 bases are TGCGCCAGCAGCCAAGGACGGGCGGGGCCCGGGGGGACCCAGTACTTC. Translated: CASSQGRAGPGGTQYF. The chain joins TRBV4-1 to TRBJ2-5; weak D call: TRBD2 (6 bases). The germline V gene encodes CDR1 MGHRA and CDR2 YSYEKL. Trimming cost V 1 base and J 7 bases, with 19 bases left between them. This CDR3 region has 16 residues.

This chain joins TRBV5-1 and TRBJ1-5; TRBD1 is a possible D gene (6 bases). V gave up 3 bases and J gave up 1 base, with 11 bases separating them. The CDR3 spans 15 residues. Germline CDR1 and CDR2: SGHRS and YFSETQ. This chain's CDR3 is CASSYAGESNQPQHF. The CDR3 coding sequence is TGCGCCAGCAGCTATGCAGGGGAAAGCAATCAGCCCCAGCATTTT.

This clone was counted only a few times. V is TRBV19 and J is TRBJ1-2; a possible D gene is TRBD1 (5 bases). The CDR3 is 12 amino acids. V was clipped by 3 bases and J by 4 bases, with 6 bases between them. CDR1 and CDR2 (germline): LNHDA, SQIVND (reference sequence). CDR3 sequence (DNA): TGTGCCAGTAGTATTGACAGCTATGGCTACACCTTC. Translating gives CASSIDSYGYTF.

The V gene is TRBV10-3, the J gene TRBJ1-1; D may be TRBD1 (5 bases). Trimming took off 8 bases at V and 6 bases at J, with 10 bases between the two ends. Germline loops: CDR1 ENHRY, CDR2 SYGVKD. This CDR3 has 11 amino acids. This CDR3 reads CAILKGSEAFF. The CDR3 DNA follows: TGTGCCATCCTTAAGGGGTCTGAAGCTTTCTTT.

CDR3: CASSEFLWLEAFF. CDR3 coding DNA: TGTGCCAGCAGTGAATTTCTATGGTTAGAAGCTTTCTTT. The genes are TRBV6-1 and TRBJ1-1, with D hard to call. V was shortened by 2 bases and J by 8 bases, with 12 bases between the two germline ends. The CDR3 is 13 residues long. CDR1 is MNHNS and CDR2 is SASEGT in the germline V gene.

This clone was detected only a few times. The CDR3 DNA follows: TGTGCCAGCAGCGAACAGGGGGCAGGGGCTAATGAAAAACTGTTTTTT. Its protein product is CASSEQGAGANEKLFF. The J gene is TRBJ1-4, the V gene TRBV7-2; 9 nucleotides agree with TRBD1. The CDR3 sequence is 16 residues long. CDR1 SGHTA and CDR2 FQGNSA come from the germline V gene. With 5 bases clipped from V and 3 bases from J, the junction kept 7 bases outside the gene matches.

This clone has more than one count but fewer than ten. The chain combines TRBV4-1 with TRBJ1-1; TRBD1 matches 7 bases. The CDR3 consists of 14 residues. V shed 5 bases and J 0 bases; nucleotides not matched to a gene: 3. CDR1 is MGHRA, CDR2 YSYEKL, per germline. CDR3 DNA sequence: TGCGCCAGCAGCACACAGGGGATGAACACTGAAGCTTTCTTT. It translates to CASSTQGMNTEAFF.

The chain joins TRBV2 to TRBJ2-5, with 7 bases matching TRBD1. V lost 3 bases, J lost 2 bases, and 6 bases stayed unmatched. The CDR3 consists of 15 residues. Germline V lookup: CDR1 SNHLY, CDR2 FYNNEI. The CDR3 region is CASSEITGVQETQYF. CDR3 coding DNA: TGTGCCAGCAGTGAGATCACAGGGGTTCAAGAGACCCAGTACTTC.

The gene calls are TRBV7-7 and TRBJ2-2; D is unclear. V was pared by 5 bases and J by 0 bases, with 10 bases between. The CDR3 sequence is 15 residues long. CDR1 SSHAT and CDR2 FNYEAQ come from the germline V gene (reference sequence). The CDR3 nucleotides are TGTGCCAGCAGCCCTGGGCTGGCGAACACCGGGGAGCTGTTTTTT. Residues: CASSPGLANTGELFF. Variable domain in full (rest from reference TRBV7-7 and TRBJ2-2): GAGVSQSPRYKVTKRGQDVTLRCDPISSHATLYWYQQALGQGPEFLTYFNYEAQPDKSGLPSDRFSAERPEGSISTLTIQRTEQRDSAMYRCASSPGLANTGELFFGEGSRLTVL.

The V gene is TRBV11-2, the J gene TRBJ2-7, with 9 positions matching TRBD1. The CDR3 is 15 residues long. V gave up 5 bases and J gave up 2 bases; unmatched junction bases: 7. The germline gives CDR1 SGHAT, CDR2 FQNNGV. CDR3 loop: CASSHSTGGAYEQYF. The DNA for the CDR3 is TGTGCCAGCAGCCACTCGACAGGGGGAGCCTACGAGCAGTACTTC. Full variable domain (missing parts from reference TRBV11-2 and TRBJ2-7): EAGVAQSPRYKIIEKRQSVAFWCNPISGHATLYWYQQILGQGPKLLIQFQNNGVVDDSQLPKDRFSAERLKGVDSTLKIQPAKLEDSAVYLCASSHSTGGAYEQYFGPGTRLTVT.

This chain uses TRBV7-9 with TRBJ1-1; D not certain. Trimming left V 2 bases short and J 8 bases short, with 9 bases between. Germline V lookup: CDR1 SEHNR, CDR2 FQNEAQ (reference sequence). The CDR3 covers 12 residues. The CDR3 protein is CASSLQGREAFF. The CDR3 coding sequence is TGTGCCAGCAGCTTACAAGGGAGAGAAGCTTTCTTT.

The J gene is TRBJ1-5, the V gene TRBV2; D is uncertain. The V and J ends lost 6 bases and 0 bases respectively, with 12 bases between them. Germline V lookup: CDR1 SNHLY, CDR2 FYNNEI. This CDR3 has 15 amino acids. The CDR3 sequence: CASRRTENSNQPQHF. The CDR3, as DNA: TGTGCCAGCAGACGGACTGAAAATAGCAATCAGCCCCAGCATTTT.

The chain recombines TRBV5-1 with TRBJ2-4; TRBD2 matches 8 bases. The V gene's germline CDR1 is SGHRS and CDR2 YFSETQ. Losses at the gene ends were 8 bases for V and 4 bases for J; bases not matched to a gene: 2. The CDR3 is 12 amino acids. The CDR3 DNA sequence: TGCGCCAGGGGGACTAGAAAAAACATTCAGTACTTC. Its protein product is CARGTRKNIQYF.

V is TRBV5-1 and J is TRBJ2-1; no clear D gene. The germline V gene has CDR1 SGHRS and CDR2 YFSETQ. This CDR3 region has 15 residues. V dropped 0 bases and J dropped 0 bases, with 7 bases sitting between them. CDR3 loop: CASSLAGNSYNEQFF. The DNA of the CDR3 is TGCGCCAGCAGCTTGGCAGGTAACTCCTACAATGAGCAGTTCTTC.

The chain carries TRBV15 and TRBJ2-7; 9 bases line up with TRBD2. Per the germline V gene, CDR1 is LNHNV and CDR2 is YYDKDF (reference sequence). The ends lost 2 bases at V and 5 bases at J; junction bases unmatched: 10. The CDR3 is 16 amino acids. DNA of the CDR3: TGTGCCACCAGCAGACGACTTTTAGCGGGGGAGGACGAGCAGTACTTC. Translated, it gives CATSRRLLAGEDEQYF.

This sequence joins TRBV18 and TRBJ2-7, with 8 bases that match TRBD2. Germline V gives CDR1 KGHSH, CDR2 LQKENI. J was trimmed by 5 bases and V by 0 bases; bases with no gene match: 12. The CDR3 consists of 17 residues. CDR3 residues: CASSPPGARRGAHEQYF. CDR3 coding DNA: TGTGCCAGCTCACCACCGGGGGCGCGGCGGGGGGCCCACGAGCAGTACTTC.

The chain is built from TRBV7-2 and TRBJ1-1; D perhaps matches TRBD1 (5 bases). Germline V gene lookup returns CDR1 SGHTA and CDR2 FQGNSA. The CDR3 consists of 14 residues. Between the trimmed V and J ends, which lost 0 bases and 0 bases, there was a span of 5 bases. The CDR3 DNA is TGTGCCAGCAGCTTAGCCAGGGTGAACACTGAAGCTTTCTTT. Translating it yields CASSLARVNTEAFF.

CDR3 coding DNA: TGTGCCAGCTCACCACCGGGCGGCAGAACGGGAGGCTACACCTTC. Protein product: CASSPPGGRTGGYTF. The chain has TRBV18 and TRBJ1-2, with no clear D. With 0 bases removed from V and 8 bases from J, the gap between germline ends came to 16 bases. This CDR3 has 15 amino acids. The V gene's germline CDR1 is KGHSH and CDR2 LQKENI.

The chain couples TRBV5-6 to TRBJ2-5, with 13 bases lining up with TRBD2. V lost 0 bases to trimming and J lost 1 base; unmatched junction nucleotides: 9. The CDR3 extends over 19 amino acids. The germline V gene has CDR1 SGHDT and CDR2 YYEEEE. Written as DNA, the CDR3 is TGTGCCAGCAGCTTGGAGTTCGGCGGACTAGCGGGAGTCCAAGAGACCCAGTACTTC. Translation gives CASSLEFGGLAGVQETQYF.

The chain is built from TRBV29-1 and TRBJ2-7, with D possibly being TRBD1 (5 bases). Germline lookup yields CDR1 SQVTM and CDR2 ANQGSEA. CDR3 length: 12 amino acids. The V and J ends lost 4 bases and 3 bases respectively, with 10 bases between them. CDR3 sequence reads: CSVGQNHYEQYF. The CDR3 DNA is TGCAGCGTTGGACAGAACCACTACGAGCAGTACTTC.

The chain uses TRBV2 and TRBJ2-1; TRBD2 might be the D (7 bases). The CDR3 contains 15 residues. CDR1 and CDR2 (germline): SNHLY, FYNNEI. The V end was cut by 3 bases, the J end by 2 bases, with 11 bases between. Written as DNA, the CDR3 is TGTGCCAGCAGTGAGGGAGGGGGGACCTACAATGAGCAGTTCTTC. Translation gives CASSEGGGTYNEQFF.